A few counts support the clone carrying this T cell receptor (beta chain). Its target is unknown. The record originates from a study of T-cell reconstitution after alpha-beta-depleted transplantation in children. Study observations and caveats: T cells produced anew were the main source of T-cell counts and diversity one year after transplant. Several hundred expanded graft clones reportedly supplied alpha-beta T cells about two months after transplant. Where some patients showed high TCRbeta diversity at day 60, it came from recipient T cells and thymic progenitors that had survived.

V was clipped by 1 base and J by 0 bases, with 12 bases between them. The CDR3 totals 16 residues. CDR1 and CDR2 from the germline V gene are SGHRS and YFSETQ. A TCRbeta library incorporating unique molecular identifiers was prepared. Each CDR3 protein is one row after TCRdb ran MiXCR on the PCR reads. The sample holds about 580,000 distinct CDR3 sequences, under 30% seen once. The chain carries TRBV5-1 and TRBJ2-3; possible D gene TRBD1, 5 bases. The sequence was collected from a boy under two years old who had a stem cell transplant for acute myeloid leukemia, so the T cells may come from the graft donor. The sequences come from PBMCs, mostly from graft donor cells, collected 360 days after TCRalphabeta/CD19-depleted stem cell transplant. In DNA, the CDR3 is TGCGCCAGCAGCTTGAACAGGTCACCTAGCACAGATACGCAGTATTTT. This encodes CASSLNRSPSTDTQYF. Drawing the rest from reference TRBV5-1 and TRBJ2-3, the complete variable domain is KAGVTQTPRYLIKTRGQQVTLSCSPISGHRSVSWYQQTPGQGLQFLFEYFSETQRNKGNFPGRFSGRQFSNSRSEMNVSTLELGDSALYLCASSLNRSPSTDTQYFGPGTRLTVL.